Below are 2 T cell receptor beta chains sequenced from a single sample in a study of tumor-infiltrating lymphocytes in primary liver carcinoma. The researchers obtained blood RNA from unsorted whole blood and also extracted germline DNA. Starting from 450 to 500 ng of total RNA, TCR beta cDNA was produced with a primer in the constant region. Three nested multiplex PCR rounds, a slightly modified ARM-PCR, produced the libraries for TCR beta. The first two PCR rounds used TRBV1-TRBV30 forward primers with a C-beta reverse primer, roughly 11 cycles each. TCRdb used MiXCR to reprocess the multiplex PCR reads, holding one entry per CDR3 protein. The table has about 200,000 distinct CDR3 sequences, around 60% seen once. The sequencing sample was made of peripheral blood. All receptors come from a woman aged 55-69 years with primary liver carcinoma and hepatitis B virus infection.

The V and J genes are TRBV5-8 and TRBJ2-1; no firm D call. V lost 2 bases to trimming and J lost 0 bases, with 9 bases between them. The germline CDR1 and CDR2 sequences are SGHTS and YDEGEE. CDR3 length: 15 amino acids. The CDR3 DNA is TGTGCCAGCAGCTTTTACGAGAGCTCCTACAATGAGCAGTTCTTC. Translated: CASSFYESSYNEQFF.

The sample holds a few counts of this clonotype. This may be a read error: a much more frequent sequence differs by one nucleotide. This sequence joins TRBV6-6 and TRBJ1-1; maybe TRBD1 (5 bases). Trimming stripped 5 bases from V and 0 bases from J, with 16 bases between. CDR3 length: 16 residues. Germline V CDR1 and CDR2: MNHNY, SVGAGI (reference sequence). In nucleotides, the CDR3 is TGTGCCAGCAGTGCCGGCATGGGACGGTTGAACACTGAAGCTTTCTTT. It is translated as CASSAGMGRLNTEAFF.